The T cell receptor beta chain described here comes from a study of CXCR3-negative and CXCR3-positive naive CD8 T cells. The study's findings and limits: Naive CXCR3-positive cells had TRB CDR3s more hydrophobic than those of CXCR3-negative naive cells. Researchers reported similar TRBV-TRBJ usage in naive CXCR3-negative and CXCR3-positive cells, though memory differed. Both naive subsets showed comparably high diversity, and memory CD8+ cells showed much lower diversity.

CDR3 length equals 17 residues. Looked up from germline, CDR1 is LNHNV and CDR2 is YYDKDF (reference sequence). About this clonotype: What it binds is not known.

Libraries of TRB cDNA were made by 5' RACE and carried UMIs. TCRdb processed the 5' RACE reads again and assigns one entry to each CDR3 protein, with no DNA. The table lists under 50,000 distinct CDR3 sequences. The sequenced sample consisted of naive CXCR3- CD8+ T cells from blood. Described subset: CD45RO-CCR7+CD27+CD95- naive CD8+ T cells lacking CXCR3 (TNR3-). The gene calls are TRBV15 and TRBJ2-5; the TRBD1 assignment by TCRdb is unverifiable without DNA. The receptor comes from a human donor in good health. Some clones in this sample may be carry-over from other donors' samples. The CDR3 spells CATSRGPGQGTVETQYF. The full variable domain, rest sourced from reference TRBV15 and TRBJ2-5, is DAMVIQNPRYQVTQFGKPVTLSCSQTLNHNVMYWYQQKSSQAPKLLFHYYDKDFNNEADTPDNFQSRRPNTSFCFLDIRSPGLGDTAMYLCATSRGPGQGTVETQYFGPGTRLLVL.